The 6 T cell receptor beta chains presented below share a single source sample, sequenced in a study of T cell changes during pregnancy in multiple sclerosis. Repertoires were generated with immunoSEQ multiplex PCR, while TCRdb's copy carries only in-frame clones and drops some. The table lists 45,000 to 60,000 clones, 91% of them singletons. The source material was peripheral blood, sampled after pregnancy. All receptors come from a female donor in good health, enrolled as a control in a pregnancy study.

This chain joins TRBV4-3 and TRBJ1-2; 7 nucleotides line up with TRBD1. V shed 2 bases and J 4 bases; nucleotides not matched to a gene: 10. This CDR3 contains 16 residues. From germline, CDR1 is LGHNA and CDR2 YSLEER. The CDR3 DNA follows: TGCGCCAGCAGCCAACTTCCGGGACAGTCGGGCTATGGCTACACCTTC. Translating it yields CASSQLPGQSGYGYTF.

This rearrangement joins TRBV29-1 to TRBJ2-7; tentatively, D is TRBD2 (5 bases). Trimming took 4 bases from V and 7 from J, leaving 11 bases between them. The CDR3 totals 11 residues. Germline CDR1 and CDR2: SQVTM and ANQGSEA. The CDR3 region is CSVGESEEQYF. As DNA, the CDR3 is TGCAGCGTTGGGGAGTCTGAAGAGCAGTACTTC.

The rearrangement links TRBV2 to TRBJ1-1; possible D gene TRBD1, 6 bases. Germline values: CDR1 SNHLY, CDR2 FYNNEI. Deletions cut 6 bases from V and 6 bases from J, with 23 bases between. This CDR3 has 16 amino acids. The CDR3 nucleotides are TGTGCCAGCAGCCTTCAGGGGCGGCGGGCGTATGCTGAAGCTTTCTTT. Protein: CASSLQGRRAYAEAFF. Supplemented by reference TRBV2 and TRBJ1-1, the full variable domain reads EPEVTQTPSHQVTQMGQEVILRCVPISNHLYFYWYRQILGQKVEFLVSFYNNEISEKSEIFDDQFSVERPDGSNFTLKIRSTKLEDSAMYFCASSLQGRRAYAEAFFGQGTRLTVV.

The chain links TRBV5-5 to TRBJ1-2; D possibly corresponds to TRBD1 (6 bases). Germline CDR1 and CDR2: SGHKS and YYEKEE (reference sequence). This CDR3 spans 15 amino acids. The germline V and J ends were trimmed by 3 bases and 9 bases, with 21 bases remaining between them. The CDR3: CASSWFTGTRTSYTF. The CDR3 coding sequence is TGTGCCAGCAGCTGGTTTACCGGGACAAGGACGAGCTACACCTTC.

The chain joins TRBV19 to TRBJ1-2, with D tentatively TRBD1 (6 bases). Germline V gene data show CDR1 as LNHDA and CDR2 as SQIVND (reference sequence). Trimming shortened V by 1 base and J by 8 bases, and 17 bases separated the two germline ends. The CDR3 has 15 amino acids. The CDR3 nucleotides are TGTGCCAGTAGTATAGGGACAGCCTCCGGCGGGGGCTACACCTTC. Protein sequence: CASSIGTASGGGYTF.

The CDR3, as DNA: TGTGCCAGCAGTGACTCCAGGGGCGCCTACAATGAGCAGTTCTTC. Its protein is CASSDSRGAYNEQFF. V usage is TRBV6-4 and J usage is TRBJ2-1; tentatively, D is TRBD1 (6 bases). V was shortened by 0 bases and J by 2 bases, with 8 bases between the two germline ends. The CDR3 length is 15 residues. From germline, CDR1 is MRHNA and CDR2 SNTAGT.